These 26 T cell receptor beta chains originate from one sample sequenced in a study of CD8+CD57+ T cells in acquired aplastic anemia. Before being chosen for sequencing, patients had shown CD8+CD57+ cell expansion by flow cytometry. Genomic DNA constituted the template upon which TCR beta VDJ and CDR3 profiling was performed. TCRdb reanalysed the reads using MiXCR and keeps one entry per CDR3 protein. The sample has about 120,000 distinct CDR3 sequences, 45% to 60% seen once; the top ten hold roughly 30%. Sequenced material: sorted CD4+, CD8+, or CD8+CD57+ T cells (not recorded which) from PBMCs. These TCRs come from a human donor with aplastic anemia.

In its sample, this clonotype was seen a few times. The chain has TRBV2 and TRBJ2-5; no firm D call. This CDR3 region has 13 residues. Trimming left V 2 bases short and J 2 bases short, with 6 bases between. CDR1 and CDR2 from the germline V gene are SNHLY and FYNNEI. The CDR3 protein is CASSETGQETQYF. CDR3 nucleotide sequence: TGTGCCAGCAGTGAAACCGGGCAAGAGACCCAGTACTTC.

The table lists this clonotype with a count of one. The V gene is TRBV10-2, the J gene TRBJ2-3; TRBD2 matches at 8 bases. Germline CDR1 is WSHSY and CDR2 is SAAADI. The CDR3 runs 15 residues. With V trimmed by 8 bases and J by 5 bases, 12 bases remained unmatched. The CDR3 DNA is TGCGCCAGCTACAATCAAGCGGGAGAGTTAGATACGCAGTATTTT. Translating it yields CASYNQAGELDTQYF.

Concerning this clonotype itself: One end of the junction varies from germline; a read error may be responsible. J is TRBJ1-1 and V is TRBV25-1; 7 bases align to TRBD1. CDR1 is MGHDK, CDR2 SYGVNS, per germline. This CDR3 contains 15 residues. CDR3 nucleotides: TGTGCCAGCAGTGAAGACAGGGCCGTGAACACAGAAGCTTTCTTT. It yields the protein CASSEDRAVNTEAFF.

Note on this clonotype: This may arise from a read error, as a much more abundant clone is one base away. The V gene is TRBV18, the J gene TRBJ1-6, with D tentatively TRBD1 (5 bases). Germline V lookup: CDR1 KGHSH, CDR2 LQKENI. CDR3 size: 15 residues. Trimming shortened V by 3 bases and J by 7 bases, and 13 bases separated the two germline ends. The CDR3 sequence: CASSPQGSTNSPLHF. In DNA form, the CDR3 reads TGTGCCAGCTCACCCCAGGGCTCCACAAATTCACCCCTCCACTTT.

This clonotype has more than one count but fewer than ten. The CDR3, as DNA: TGTGCCAGCAGCCGGGAGGGCCATTTCACTGAAGCTTTCTTT. This sequence encodes CASSREGHFTEAFF. This chain joins TRBV27 and TRBJ1-1, with D unclear. Germline loops: CDR1 MNHEY, CDR2 SMNVEV (reference sequence). The CDR3 length is 14 residues. V was shortened by 6 bases and J by 4 bases, with 15 bases between the two germline ends.

The table lists this clonotype with a count of one. CDR3 nucleotide sequence: TGTGCCAGCAGCTTCGGGCAGTACAATGAGCAGTTCTTC. This sequence encodes CASSFGQYNEQFF. This sequence joins TRBV25-1 and TRBJ2-1; D unresolved. This CDR3 is built from 13 residues. Trimming took off 6 bases at V and 4 bases at J, with 10 bases between the two ends. Germline V gives CDR1 MGHDK, CDR2 SYGVNS. Complete variable domain (other parts from reference TRBV25-1 and TRBJ2-1): EADIYQTPRYLVIGTGKKITLECSQTMGHDKMYWYQQDPGMELHLIHYSYGVNSTEKGDLSSESTVSRIRTEHFPLTLESARPSHTSQYLCASSFGQYNEQFFGPGTRLTVL.

There are many counts of this clonotype. The V and J genes are TRBV4-1 and TRBJ2-7, with D unresolved. CDR1 is MGHRA and CDR2 is YSYEKL in the germline V gene. The CDR3 contains 11 residues. V was trimmed by 1 base and J by 5 bases, leaving 3 bases between them. CDR3 sequence reads: CASSQGDEQYF. The DNA of the CDR3 is TGCGCCAGCAGCCAAGGGGACGAGCAGTACTTC.

On this clonotype: A much larger clone sits a single nucleotide away, making a read error possible. The genes are TRBV4-3 and TRBJ1-1; D gene uncertain. Per the germline V gene, CDR1 is LGHNA and CDR2 is YSLEER. This CDR3 comprises 16 residues. Trimming removed 0 bases from V and 0 bases from J, with 11 bases in between. CDR3 DNA sequence: TGCGCCAGCAGCCAAGATGGGAGGGCCGTGAACACTGAAGCTTTCTTT. Amino acid sequence: CASSQDGRAVNTEAFF.

A few counts support this clonotype. At one of its ends the junction is not consistent with the germline gene, which may arise from a read error. V is TRBV11-2 and J is TRBJ2-7, with D perhaps given as TRBD1 or TRBD2 (5 bases each). CDR1 is SGHAT and CDR2 is FQNNGV in the germline V gene. The CDR3 extends over 16 amino acids. DNA of the CDR3: TGTGCCAGCAGCCCCCCGGGGCTACCTCCAGGGTACGGGCAGTACTTC. Protein product: CASSPPGLPPGYGQYF.

The chain is built from TRBV6-1 and TRBJ1-1, with 8 bases lining up with TRBD1. The CDR3 is 14 residues long. Germline CDR1 and CDR2: MNHNS and SASEGT. Trimming took 8 bases from V and 5 from J; bases not matched to a gene: 10. CDR3 sequence: CASGQGAMETEAFF. CDR3 in DNA: TGTGCCAGCGGCCAGGGGGCAATGGAAACTGAAGCTTTCTTT.

The rearrangement joins TRBV2 to TRBJ1-2; D not resolved. The V gene lost 4 bases and the J gene lost 13 bases, with 16 bases spanning the gap. From germline, CDR1 is SNHLY and CDR2 FYNNEI. CDR3 length: 12 amino acids. Written as DNA, the CDR3 is TGTGCCAGCAGTGTATACAGTGGGTACTCCACCTTC. Protein: CASSVYSGYSTF.

This clonotype occurred once. The rearrangement uses TRBV11-2 and TRBJ2-3, with 9 nucleotides matching TRBD1. This CDR3 comprises 15 residues. V lost 2 bases to trimming and J lost 8 bases; unmatched junction nucleotides: 8. The germline CDR1 and CDR2 sequences are SGHAT and FQNNGV. The CDR3 bases are TGTGCCAGCAGCTTAATGGACAGGGGCCTTCCTACGCAGTATTTT. It is translated as CASSLMDRGLPTQYF.

The V gene is TRBV20-1, the J gene TRBJ1-5; no definite D call. The CDR3 sequence is 17 residues long. The germline V gene encodes CDR1 DFQATT and CDR2 SNEGSKA (reference sequence). Trimming shortened V by 0 bases and J by 0 bases, and 15 bases separated the two germline ends. The CDR3 reads CSARDYLGPLSNQPQHF. CDR3 bases: TGCAGTGCTAGAGATTATTTGGGTCCTCTTAGCAATCAGCCCCAGCATTTT.

This clonotype has only a few counts. This rearrangement joins TRBV7-6 to TRBJ2-2, with D unclear. Deletions cut 2 bases from V and 11 bases from J, with 9 bases between. Germline CDR1 SGHVS, CDR2 FNYEAQ. This CDR3 region has 12 residues. The CDR3 is CASSLSTAELFF. CDR3 DNA sequence: TGTGCCAGCAGCTTATCTACAGCCGAGCTGTTTTTT.

The V and J genes are TRBV29-1 and TRBJ1-1, with D perhaps matching TRBD1 (5 bases). Between the trimmed V and J ends, which lost 1 base and 4 bases, there was a span of 19 bases. CDR1 and CDR2 from the germline V gene are SQVTM and ANQGSEA. The CDR3 extends over 16 amino acids. CDR3: CSVEVGRAGGVTEAFF. The CDR3, as DNA: TGCAGCGTTGAAGTGGGGAGGGCGGGGGGTGTCACTGAAGCTTTCTTT.

This chain links TRBV5-1 with TRBJ2-6; no firm D call. The CDR3 has 17 amino acids. From germline, CDR1 is SGHRS and CDR2 YFSETQ. With 0 bases removed from V and 0 bases from J, the gap between germline ends came to 10 bases. The CDR3 DNA sequence: TGCGCCAGCAGCTTGGTCCCGGGTTCCTCTGGGGCCAACGTCCTGACTTTC. Protein: CASSLVPGSSGANVLTF.

The sample holds one count of this clonotype. This chain joins TRBV20-1 and TRBJ2-1; perhaps TRBD2 as D (6 bases). V was pared by 4 bases and J by 2 bases, with 15 bases between. The CDR3 totals 15 residues. Germline lookup yields CDR1 DFQATT and CDR2 SNEGSKA (reference sequence). CDR3: CSAIIGAGTYNEQFF. CDR3 coding DNA: TGCAGTGCTATCATAGGGGCGGGGACCTACAATGAGCAGTTCTTC.

This clonotype was observed a handful of times. The V call is TRBV29-1, the J call TRBJ2-7, with D perhaps matching TRBD1 or TRBD2 (6 bases each). The CDR3 totals 12 residues. V was clipped by 7 bases and J by 3 bases, with 13 bases between them. Germline V gene data show CDR1 as SQVTM and CDR2 as ANQGSEA. The CDR3, as DNA: TGCAGCGCGGGGGACAAATACTACGAGCAGTACTTC. Translating gives CSAGDKYYEQYF.

The chain recombines TRBV6-1 with TRBJ1-3; D is unclear. This CDR3 spans 15 amino acids. Trimming shortened V by 6 bases and J by 0 bases, and 12 bases separated the two germline ends. CDR1 and CDR2 (germline): MNHNS, SASEGT. The CDR3 nucleotides read TGTGCCAGCAGGACACGGAGTATCTCTGGAAACACCATATATTTT. It translates to CASRTRSISGNTIYF.

V and J are TRBV24-1 and TRBJ1-1; D ambiguous. V lost 4 bases, J lost 6 bases, and 5 bases lay in between. CDR1 KGHDR and CDR2 SFDVKD come from the germline V gene. CDR3 length: 11 residues. CDR3 loop: CATSEMPEAFF. DNA for the CDR3: TGTGCCACCAGTGAGATGCCTGAAGCTTTCTTT.

As concerns this clonotype: A much larger clone differs by one base, so this may be a read error. V gene TRBV11-1 combines with J gene TRBJ1-2; D not resolved. CDR1 is SGHAT, CDR2 FQDESV, per germline (reference sequence). This CDR3 region has 13 residues. CDR3 sequence: CASSLERGYGYAF. The CDR3 DNA reads TGTGCCAGCAGCTTAGAGAGAGGGTATGGCTACGCCTTC.

This clonotype has more than one count but fewer than ten. V gene TRBV4-3 combines with J gene TRBJ1-3, with D possibly TRBD1 on 5 matching bases. V lost 2 bases and J lost 0, with 11 bases in between. Germline values: CDR1 LGHNA, CDR2 YSLEER. This CDR3 comprises 16 residues. The CDR3 DNA follows: TGCGCCAGCAGCCAATACAACACAGGCTCTGGAAACACCATATATTTT. Amino acids: CASSQYNTGSGNTIYF.

This rearrangement joins TRBV6-2 or TRBV6-3 to TRBJ2-5, with D unclear. The CDR3 loop spans 15 amino acids. Per germline, CDR1 MNHEY and CDR2 SVGEGT. V was trimmed by 2 bases and J by 4 bases, leaving 14 bases between them. CDR3: CASSYGGVFRETQYF. The CDR3 coding sequence is TGTGCCAGCAGTTACGGCGGCGTATTCCGAGAGACCCAGTACTTC.

This clonotype was seen once. The CDR3 bases are TGTGCCAGCAGCCCCGGGCCGGGATACGAGCAGTACTTC. It yields the protein CASSPGPGYEQYF. J is TRBJ2-7 and V is TRBV7-6, with TRBD2 as a possible D gene (5 bases). This CDR3 has 13 residues. The germline CDR1 and CDR2 sequences are SGHVS and FNYEAQ. Deletions cut 5 bases from V and 4 bases from J, with 12 bases between.

The chain has TRBV25-1 and TRBJ2-5, with D perhaps TRBD1 or TRBD2 (6 bases each). Trimming removed 2 bases at V and 10 bases at J, with 23 bases between. The CDR3 runs to 16 residues. Germline values: CDR1 MGHDK, CDR2 SYGVNS. CDR3: CASSEGGQLWGKDQYF. DNA for the CDR3: TGTGCCAGCAGTGAAGGGGGGCAGTTGTGGGGGAAGGACCAGTACTTC.

The chain couples TRBV19 to TRBJ1-6; D is uncertain. Germline values: CDR1 LNHDA, CDR2 SQIVND (reference sequence). V was shortened by 6 bases and J by 5 bases, with 14 bases between the two germline ends. CDR3 size: 15 residues. The CDR3 spells CASSPVQGNNSPLHF. As DNA, the CDR3 is TGTGCCAGTAGCCCCGTACAAGGGAATAATTCACCCCTCCACTTT.